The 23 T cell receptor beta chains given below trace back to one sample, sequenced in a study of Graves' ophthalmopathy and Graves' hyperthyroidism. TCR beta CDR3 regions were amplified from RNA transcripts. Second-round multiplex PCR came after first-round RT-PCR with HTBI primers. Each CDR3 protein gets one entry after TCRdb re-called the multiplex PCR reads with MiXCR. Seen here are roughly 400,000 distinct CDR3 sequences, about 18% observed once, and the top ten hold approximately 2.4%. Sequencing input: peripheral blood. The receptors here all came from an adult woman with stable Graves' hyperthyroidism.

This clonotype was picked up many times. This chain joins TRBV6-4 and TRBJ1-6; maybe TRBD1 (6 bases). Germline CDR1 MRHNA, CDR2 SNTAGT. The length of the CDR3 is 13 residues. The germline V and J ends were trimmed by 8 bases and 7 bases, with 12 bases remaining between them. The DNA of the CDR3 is TGTGCCAGCGCGGGGGCTTCCAATTCACCCCTCCACTTT. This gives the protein CASAGASNSPLHF.

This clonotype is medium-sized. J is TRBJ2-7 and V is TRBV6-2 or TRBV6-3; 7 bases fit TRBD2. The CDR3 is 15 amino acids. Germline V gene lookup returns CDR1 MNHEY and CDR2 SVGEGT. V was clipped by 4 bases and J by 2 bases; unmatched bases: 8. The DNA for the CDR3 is TGTGCCAGCAGTTCCGACGGCGGGAGTGCCTACGAGCAGTACTTC. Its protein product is CASSSDGGSAYEQYF.

CDR3 region: CATSRGAGEHGYTF. CDR3 coding DNA: TGTGCCACCAGCAGAGGGGCAGGGGAACATGGCTACACCTTC. V is TRBV15 and J is TRBJ1-2, with D perhaps matching TRBD1 (6 bases). CDR1 is LNHNV and CDR2 is YYDKDF in the germline V gene (reference sequence). The V gene lost 1 base and the J gene lost 6 bases, with 12 bases spanning the gap. The CDR3 is 14 amino acids.

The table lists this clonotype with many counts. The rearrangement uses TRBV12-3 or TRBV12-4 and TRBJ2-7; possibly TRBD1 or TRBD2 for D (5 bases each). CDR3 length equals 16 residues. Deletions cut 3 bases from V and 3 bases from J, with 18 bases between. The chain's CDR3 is CASSLGPGQGGYEQYF. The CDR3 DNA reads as TGTGCCAGCAGTTTGGGACCGGGGCAGGGCGGCTACGAGCAGTACTTC.

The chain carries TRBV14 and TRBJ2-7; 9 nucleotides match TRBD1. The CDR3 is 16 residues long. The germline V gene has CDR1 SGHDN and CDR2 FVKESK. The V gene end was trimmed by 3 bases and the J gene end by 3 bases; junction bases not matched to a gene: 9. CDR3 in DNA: TGTGCCAGCAGCCAGGGGAGCGGGACAGGGATCTACGAGCAGTACTTC. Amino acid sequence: CASSQGSGTGIYEQYF.

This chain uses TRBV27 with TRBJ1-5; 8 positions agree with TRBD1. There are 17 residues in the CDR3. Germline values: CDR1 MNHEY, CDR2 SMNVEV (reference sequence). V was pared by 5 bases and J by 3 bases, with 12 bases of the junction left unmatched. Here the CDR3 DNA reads TGTGCCAGCAGTACAGGACAGGGCATTAATTTCAATCAGCCCCAGCATTTT. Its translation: CASSTGQGINFNQPQHF.

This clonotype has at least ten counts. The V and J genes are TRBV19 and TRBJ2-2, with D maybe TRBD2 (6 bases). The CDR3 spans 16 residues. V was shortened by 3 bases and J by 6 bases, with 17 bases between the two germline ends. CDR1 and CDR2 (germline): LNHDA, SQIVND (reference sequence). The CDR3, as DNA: TGTGCCAGTAGTATCGAGAGTACTAGCTGGCCCGGGGAGCTGTTTTTT. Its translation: CASSIESTSWPGELFF.

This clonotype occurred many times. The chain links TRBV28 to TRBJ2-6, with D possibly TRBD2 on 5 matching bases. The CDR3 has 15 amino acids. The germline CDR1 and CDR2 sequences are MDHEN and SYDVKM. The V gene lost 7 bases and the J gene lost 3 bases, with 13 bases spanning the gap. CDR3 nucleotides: TGTGCCAGCACCTATCTAGCAGATGGGGCCAACGTCCTGACTTTC. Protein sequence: CASTYLADGANVLTF.

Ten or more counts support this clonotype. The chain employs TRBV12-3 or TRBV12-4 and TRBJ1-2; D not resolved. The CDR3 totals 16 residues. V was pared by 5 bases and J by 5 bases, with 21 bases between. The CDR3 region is CASSVSREALGYGYTF. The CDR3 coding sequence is TGTGCCAGCAGTGTCTCCCGGGAGGCCTTGGGGTATGGCTACACCTTC.

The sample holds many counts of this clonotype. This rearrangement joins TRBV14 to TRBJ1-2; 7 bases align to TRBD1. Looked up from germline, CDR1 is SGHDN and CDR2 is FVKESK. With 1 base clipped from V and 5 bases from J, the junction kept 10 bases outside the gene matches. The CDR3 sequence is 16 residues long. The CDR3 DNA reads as TGTGCCAGCAGCCAAGGCCTCACCGGGACAGCGTATGGCTACACCTTC. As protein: CASSQGLTGTAYGYTF.

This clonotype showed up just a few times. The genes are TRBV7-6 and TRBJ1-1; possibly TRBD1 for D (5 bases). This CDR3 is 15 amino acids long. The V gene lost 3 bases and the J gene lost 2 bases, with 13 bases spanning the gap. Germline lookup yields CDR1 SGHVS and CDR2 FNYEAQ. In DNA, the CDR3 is TGTGCCAGCAGCTTGTTCCAGGGAGATAACACTGAAGCTTTCTTT. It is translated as CASSLFQGDNTEAFF.

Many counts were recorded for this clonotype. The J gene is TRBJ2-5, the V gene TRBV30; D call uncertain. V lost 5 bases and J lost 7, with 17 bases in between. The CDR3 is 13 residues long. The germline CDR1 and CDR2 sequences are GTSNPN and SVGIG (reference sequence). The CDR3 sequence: CAWGIPWFGTQYF. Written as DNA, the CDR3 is TGTGCCTGGGGGATACCCTGGTTTGGGACCCAGTACTTC.

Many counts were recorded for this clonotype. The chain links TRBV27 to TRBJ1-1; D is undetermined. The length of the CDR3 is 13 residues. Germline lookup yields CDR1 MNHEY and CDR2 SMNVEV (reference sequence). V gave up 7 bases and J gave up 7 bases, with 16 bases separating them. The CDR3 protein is CASKLASGLEAFF. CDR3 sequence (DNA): TGTGCCAGCAAACTCGCTTCCGGTCTTGAAGCTTTCTTT.

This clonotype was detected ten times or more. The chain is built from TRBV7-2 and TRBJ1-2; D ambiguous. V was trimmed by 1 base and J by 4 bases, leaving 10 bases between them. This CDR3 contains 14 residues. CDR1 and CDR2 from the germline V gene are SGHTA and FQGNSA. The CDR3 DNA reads TGTGCCAGCAGCTTAGAGGGCAGCGCCTATGGCTACACCTTC. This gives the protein CASSLEGSAYGYTF.

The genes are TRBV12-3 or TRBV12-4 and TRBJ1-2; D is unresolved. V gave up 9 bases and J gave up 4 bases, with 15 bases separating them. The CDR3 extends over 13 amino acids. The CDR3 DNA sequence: TGTGCCAGAAACCCGGGTGACCCCTATGGCTACACCTTC. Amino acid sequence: CARNPGDPYGYTF.

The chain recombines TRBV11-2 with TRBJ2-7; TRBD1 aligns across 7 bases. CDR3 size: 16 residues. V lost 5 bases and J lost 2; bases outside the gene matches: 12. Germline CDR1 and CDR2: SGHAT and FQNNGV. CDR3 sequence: CASSNSDTGVAYEQYF. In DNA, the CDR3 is TGTGCCAGCAGCAACAGCGACACAGGGGTGGCCTACGAGCAGTACTTC.

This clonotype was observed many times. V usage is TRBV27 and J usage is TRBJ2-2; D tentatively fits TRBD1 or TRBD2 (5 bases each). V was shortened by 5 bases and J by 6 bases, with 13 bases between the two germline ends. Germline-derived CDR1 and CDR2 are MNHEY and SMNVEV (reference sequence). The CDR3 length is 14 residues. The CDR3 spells CASSIGEYAGELFF. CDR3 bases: TGTGCCAGCAGTATAGGGGAGTATGCCGGGGAGCTGTTTTTT.

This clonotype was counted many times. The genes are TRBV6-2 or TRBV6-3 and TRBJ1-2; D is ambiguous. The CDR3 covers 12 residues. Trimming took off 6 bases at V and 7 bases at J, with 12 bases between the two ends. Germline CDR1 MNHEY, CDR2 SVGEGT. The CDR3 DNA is TGTGCCAGCAGAAGAGGGCCCAGTGGCTACACCTTC. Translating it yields CASRRGPSGYTF.

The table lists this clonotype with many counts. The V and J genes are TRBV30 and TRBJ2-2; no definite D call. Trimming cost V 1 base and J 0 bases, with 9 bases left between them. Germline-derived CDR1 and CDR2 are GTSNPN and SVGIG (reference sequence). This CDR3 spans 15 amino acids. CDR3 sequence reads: CAWSGRSSNTGELFF. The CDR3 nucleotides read TGTGCCTGGAGTGGCCGCTCCTCGAACACCGGGGAGCTGTTTTTT.

The CDR3 DNA is TGTGCCAGCACAGGTCATTCTGGGGCCAACGTCCTGACTTTC. Its protein is CASTGHSGANVLTF. The chain links TRBV28 to TRBJ2-6; D gene uncertain. The CDR3 spans 14 residues. The V gene lost 7 bases and the J gene lost 1 base, with 8 bases spanning the gap. CDR1 and CDR2 from the germline V gene are MDHEN and SYDVKM.

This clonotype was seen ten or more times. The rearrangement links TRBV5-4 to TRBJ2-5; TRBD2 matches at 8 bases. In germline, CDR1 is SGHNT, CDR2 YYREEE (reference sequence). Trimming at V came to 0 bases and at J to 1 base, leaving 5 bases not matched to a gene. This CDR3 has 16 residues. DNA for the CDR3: TGTGCCAGCAGCTTGGGGGCGCTAGCGGGCCAAGAGACCCAGTACTTC. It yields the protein CASSLGALAGQETQYF.

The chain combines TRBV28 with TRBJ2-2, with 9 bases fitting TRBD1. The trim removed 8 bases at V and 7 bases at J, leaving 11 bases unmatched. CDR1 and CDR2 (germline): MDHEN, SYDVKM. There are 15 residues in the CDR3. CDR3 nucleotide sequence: TGTGCCAGCGGCCGGGACAGGGCATCGGGCGGGGAGCTGTTTTTT. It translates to CASGRDRASGGELFF. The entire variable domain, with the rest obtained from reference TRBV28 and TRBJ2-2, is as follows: DVKVTQSSRYLVKRTGEKVFLECVQDMDHENMFWYRQDPGLGLRLIYFSYDVKMKEKGDIPEGYSVSREKKERFSLILESASTNQTSMYLCASGRDRASGGELFFGEGSRLTVL.

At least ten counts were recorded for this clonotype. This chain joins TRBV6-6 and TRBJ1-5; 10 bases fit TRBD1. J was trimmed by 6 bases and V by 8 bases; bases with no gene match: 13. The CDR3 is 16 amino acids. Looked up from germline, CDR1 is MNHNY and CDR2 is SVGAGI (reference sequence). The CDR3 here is CASVISGQGRFQPQHF. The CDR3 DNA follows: TGTGCCAGCGTAATCTCGGGACAGGGGAGGTTTCAGCCCCAGCATTTT.